This T cell receptor beta chain stems from a study of shared clonotypes between healthy human individuals. Across the study: The study used three CD4 naive, three CD4 memory, two CD8 naive and one CD8 memory plate per donor. Overall study findings and caveats: Sorted-subset sequencing was shown by rarefaction to be incomplete despite large depth.

The data were produced by immunoSEQ multiplex PCR, yet TCRdb's version contains in-frame clones alone and is incomplete. The sample shows approximately 1,000,000 clones, around three quarters of them seen only once. Donation came from healthy HIV-negative adults that had no recent acute infections or vaccinations. Regarding this clone: As yet, its antigen is unknown.

The specimen sequenced was memory CD4+ T cells from PBMCs. Subset in this sample: CD45RA-negative fraction. This clonotype originated in a man aged 18 to 30 in good health. Some clones in this sample may be carry-over from other donors' samples.

Here the CDR3 DNA reads TGCGCCAGCAGCCACCCGAATGGGCTCGCCGAGCAGTACTTC. This sequence encodes CASSHPNGLAEQYF. The chain recombines TRBV5-1 with TRBJ2-7; the D is unclear. The CDR3 consists of 14 residues. Germline V gene lookup returns CDR1 SGHRS and CDR2 YFSETQ. The V gene lost 4 bases and the J gene lost 6 bases, with 17 bases spanning the gap. The complete variable domain, with remaining parts taken from reference TRBV5-1 and TRBJ2-7, reads KAGVTQTPRYLIKTRGQQVTLSCSPISGHRSVSWYQQTPGQGLQFLFEYFSETQRNKGNFPGRFSGRQFSNSRSEMNVSTLELGDSALYLCASSHPNGLAEQYFGPGTRLTVT.